This T cell receptor (beta chain) was recorded in a study of T cell changes during pregnancy in multiple sclerosis. This clone was observed once. A junction end diverges from the germline sequence, so it may reflect a read error. Assay used: immunoSEQ multiplex PCR; TCRdb lists only in-frame clones, some missing. The sample has about 36,000 clones; around 90% are singletons. The origin of this receptor is a female donor with multiple sclerosis, enrolled in a pregnancy study. The material sequenced was CD4+ T cells from peripheral blood mononuclear cells, taken after pregnancy.

CDR3 sequence: CSAPQGAEGNF. The CDR3, as DNA: TGCAGTGCACCTCAGGGGGCGGAAGGGAACTTT. The rearrangement uses TRBV20-1 and TRBJ2-3; 8 bases agree with TRBD1. CDR3 size: 11 residues. Per the germline V gene, CDR1 is DFQATT and CDR2 is SNEGSKA (reference sequence).